This T cell receptor beta chain came from a study of T-cell memory formation after mild COVID-19. Study-wide background: Each donor largely had its own TCR clusters. The study's findings and limits: Several responding clones turned up in pre-infection memory, indicating that cross-reactive memory may have taken part.

The sample holds a few counts of this clonotype. Its matching antigen is unknown. Libraries for TCRalpha and TCRbeta carried sample barcodes and unique molecular identifiers via 5'RACE. TCRdb called the 5' RACE reads again in MiXCR, with one record for every CDR3 protein. The table shows under 300,000 distinct CDR3 sequences, with 15% to 20% occurring only once. V lost 4 bases and J lost 0; bases outside the gene matches: 16. Germline V gene sequence: CDR1 SGHRS, CDR2 YFSETQ. The CDR3 runs to 19 residues. The sequence was obtained from a man aged 18 to 30 who had mild COVID-19 (a few samples of this study predate the infection). Cell type and time point are not known. The chain joins TRBV5-1 to TRBJ2-1; TRBD2 matches 7 bases. The source material was PBMCs or a T cell subset sorted from them (not recorded which). CDR3 DNA sequence: TGCGCCAGCAGCCTGCCTGCTAGGCGGGGGAAAAGCTCCTACAATGAGCAGTTCTTC. Translated, it gives CASSLPARRGKSSYNEQFF.